Each of the 20 T cell receptor beta chains below was sequenced from the same sample in a study of T cell repertoires in cytomegalovirus infection. TCRdb recomputed calls from the reads with MiXCR, one row per CDR3 protein. This sample has some 600,000 distinct CDR3 sequences, with 20% to 25% found just once. Sequencing was performed on CD8+ T cells from PBMCs. All receptors come from a human donor in good health (CMV status not recorded). Some clones in this sample may be carry-over from other donors' samples.

In this sample, this clonotype turned up many times. J is TRBJ2-1 and V is TRBV7-9; D is perhaps TRBD2 (6 bases). The germline CDR1 and CDR2 sequences are SEHNR and FQNEAQ (reference sequence). V was clipped by 5 bases and J by 1 base, with 18 bases between them. The CDR3 contains 17 residues. The CDR3 nucleotides read TGTGCCAGCAGCCCCAAGAGGGCGGGGCTATCCTACAATGAGCAGTTCTTC. It is translated as CASSPKRAGLSYNEQFF. The variable domain in full, with the rest retrieved from reference TRBV7-9 and TRBJ2-1, is DTGVSQNPRHKITKRGQNVTFRCDPISEHNRLYWYRQTLGQGPEFLTYFQNEAQLEKSRLLSDRFSAERPKGSFSTLEIQRTEQGDSAMYLCASSPKRAGLSYNEQFFGPGTRLTVL.

This clonotype was counted a few times. The CDR3 spells CASRPGTGAQPQHF. The CDR3 bases are TGTGCCAGCAGACCCGGGACAGGGGCTCAGCCCCAGCATTTT. V is TRBV12-3 or TRBV12-4 and J is TRBJ1-5, with 10 nucleotides matching TRBD1. The CDR3 extends over 14 amino acids. J lost 6 bases, V lost 6 bases, and 5 bases had no gene match.

As to this clonotype: A much larger clone sits a single nucleotide away, making a read error possible. J is TRBJ2-1 and V is TRBV5-1; D unresolved. The CDR3 has 12 residues. V lost 10 bases and J 4 bases, leaving 12 bases between the germline ends. The germline CDR1 and CDR2 sequences are SGHRS and YFSETQ. Here the CDR3 DNA reads TGCGCCTGCTTTAGGGCTTACAATGAGCAGTTCTTC. It codes for CACFRAYNEQFF. Based on the CDR3 plus reference TRBV5-1 and TRBJ2-1, the full variable domain is KAGVTQTPRYLIKTRGQQVTLSCSPISGHRSVSWYQQTPGQGLQFLFEYFSETQRNKGNFPGRFSGRQFSNSRSEMNVSTLELGDSALYLCACFRAYNEQFFGPGTRLTVL.

This sequence joins TRBV7-9 and TRBJ2-2, with 8 nucleotides matching TRBD2. Germline trimming cut 6 bases from V and 3 bases from J; bases unmatched to any gene: 9. CDR3 length equals 16 residues. CDR1 is SEHNR and CDR2 is FQNEAQ in the germline V gene (reference sequence). The chain's CDR3 is CASSSRRGDDTGELFF. The CDR3 DNA reads TGTGCCAGCAGTTCGCGGCGGGGGGACGACACCGGGGAGCTGTTTTTT.

J is TRBJ1-5 and V is TRBV4-1, with unresolved D. CDR1 is MGHRA and CDR2 is YSYEKL in the germline V gene. The CDR3 totals 14 residues. V lost 1 base and J 3 bases, leaving 7 bases between the germline ends. Here the CDR3 reads CASSQAQLNQPQHF. CDR3 DNA: TGCGCCAGCAGCCAAGCACAACTCAATCAGCCCCAGCATTTT.

J is TRBJ2-5 and V is TRBV2; the match to TRBD1 covers 9 bases. The CDR3 has 15 residues. V gave up 3 bases and J gave up 6 bases; unmatched junction bases: 8. Germline V gene lookup returns CDR1 SNHLY and CDR2 FYNNEI. CDR3 nucleotide sequence: TGTGCCAGCAGTGACTTAGGGACAGGGTTGAAGACCCAGTACTTC. It specifies CASSDLGTGLKTQYF.

The chain has TRBV20-1 and TRBJ2-7; weak D call: TRBD1 (6 bases). Germline V gene lookup returns CDR1 DFQATT and CDR2 SNEGSKA (reference sequence). V lost 2 bases to trimming and J lost 5 bases, with 13 bases between them. The CDR3 contains 13 residues. The CDR3 here is CSARPQGMNEQYV. As DNA, the CDR3 is TGCAGTGCTAGACCACAGGGTATGAACGAGCAGTACGTC.

This clonotype came up many times. This chain joins TRBV7-2 and TRBJ2-7, with D hard to call. The CDR3 extends over 11 amino acids. Germline CDR1 is SGHTA and CDR2 is FQGNSA. The V and J ends lost 4 bases and 4 bases respectively, with 5 bases between them. The CDR3 nucleotides are TGTGCCAGCAGCTCGCCGTACGAGCAGTACGTC. Translated, it gives CASSSPYEQYV.

About this clonotype: This may be a read error: a much more frequent sequence differs by one nucleotide. The chain has TRBV7-9 and TRBJ2-7, with 9 bases that match TRBD1. In germline, CDR1 is SEHNR, CDR2 FQNEAQ (reference sequence). The CDR3 is made up of 15 amino acids. The CDR3 DNA is TGTGTCAGCAGCCTCTCGGACAGGGGAACATACGAGCAGTACGTC. This encodes CVSSLSDRGTYEQYV.

This clonotype was found a few times. This chain links TRBV6-5 with TRBJ2-2, with 9 nucleotides matching TRBD2. V shed 2 bases and J 3 bases; nucleotides not matched to a gene: 13. This CDR3 is built from 19 residues. CDR1 and CDR2 (germline): MNHEY, SVGAGI. This CDR3 is CASSYTTPRRGGDTGELFF. CDR3 sequence (DNA): TGTGCCAGCAGTTACACTACGCCTAGGCGGGGGGGCGACACCGGGGAGCTGTTTTTT.

The J gene is TRBJ2-5, the V gene TRBV7-6, with a tentative D call TRBD1 (5 bases). V shed 1 base and J shed 2 bases, with 8 bases lying between them. Germline CDR1 and CDR2: SGHVS and FNYEAQ. The CDR3 totals 14 residues. CDR3 amino acids: CASSLDSGQETQYF. The DNA for the CDR3 is TGTGCCAGCAGCTTAGACTCAGGGCAAGAGACCCAGTACTTC.

The CDR3 loop reads CASSLWDVNTEAFF. The CDR3 DNA follows: TGCGCCAGCAGCTTGTGGGACGTGAACACTGAAGCTTTCTTT. This chain uses TRBV5-1 with TRBJ1-1; TRBD1 might be the D (5 bases). Germline CDR1 is SGHRS and CDR2 is YFSETQ. V was cut by 1 base and J by 0 bases, with 7 bases left in between. The CDR3 has 14 amino acids.

This chain connects TRBV19 to TRBJ2-1; D perhaps matches TRBD2 (6 bases). Trimming shortened V by 3 bases and J by 8 bases, and 17 bases separated the two germline ends. The germline gives CDR1 LNHDA, CDR2 SQIVND (reference sequence). This CDR3 region has 15 residues. The CDR3 DNA reads as TGTGCCAGTAGTATCCTTGCGGGGAAGATCTATGAGCAGTTCTTC. This translates into CASSILAGKIYEQFF.

In this sample, this clonotype turned up many times. The rearrangement uses TRBV11-2 and TRBJ2-3; TRBD2 matches 10 bases. With 1 base clipped from V and 2 bases from J, the junction kept 9 bases outside the gene matches. The CDR3 has 18 amino acids. CDR1 SGHAT and CDR2 FQNNGV come from the germline V gene. The CDR3 region has the DNA TGTGCCAGCAGCTTAGGGCTAGCGGGAGACGCCTTCACAGATACGCAGTATTTT. It codes for CASSLGLAGDAFTDTQYF.

This clonotype was seen only a few times. The chain uses TRBV6-4 and TRBJ2-7; perhaps TRBD2 as D (5 bases). The germline V gene has CDR1 MRHNA and CDR2 SNTAGT. The ends were cut back, 2 bases at V and 0 bases at J, with 14 bases in the middle. The CDR3 totals 16 residues. Here the CDR3 reads CASSDPDFRSSYEQYF. The CDR3 DNA follows: TGTGCCAGCAGTGACCCGGACTTTAGGAGCTCCTACGAGCAGTACTTC.

The V gene is TRBV20-1, the J gene TRBJ2-2; D unclear. In germline, CDR1 is DFQATT, CDR2 SNEGSKA (reference sequence). The V and J ends lost 0 bases and 6 bases respectively, with 14 bases between them. The CDR3 is 15 residues long. CDR3 sequence: CSARDWKDGAGELFF. For the CDR3, the DNA is TGCAGTGCTAGAGATTGGAAGGATGGCGCCGGGGAGCTGTTTTTT.

This clonotype was seen only a few times. J is TRBJ2-3 and V is TRBV6-5; D is perhaps TRBD1 or TRBD2 (7 bases each). The germline gives CDR1 MNHEY, CDR2 SVGAGI. This CDR3 is built from 16 residues. V lost 6 bases and J 4 bases, leaving 20 bases between the germline ends. CDR3 DNA sequence: TGTGCCAGCAGCCCCCCAGGGGGGGGGCCCCCAGATACGCAGTATTTT. Its protein product is CASSPPGGGPPDTQYF.

This clonotype was counted at least ten times. V is TRBV28 and J is TRBJ2-5; 9 nucleotides align to TRBD1. The CDR3 loop spans 16 amino acids. Trimming at V came to 5 bases and at J to 2 bases, leaving 9 bases not matched to a gene. Germline V gene data show CDR1 as MDHEN and CDR2 as SYDVKM. The chain's CDR3 is CASSPGRDRVQETQYF. CDR3 coding DNA: TGTGCCAGCAGTCCCGGCCGGGACAGGGTTCAAGAGACCCAGTACTTC.

The chain carries TRBV10-3 and TRBJ2-5, with 9 bases aligning to TRBD1. The CDR3 runs to 17 residues. Germline CDR1 and CDR2: ENHRY and SYGVKD. V shed 7 bases and J 6 bases; nucleotides not matched to a gene: 18. CDR3 residues: CAIKDRDRAILQKTQYF. CDR3 coding DNA: TGTGCCATCAAAGATAGGGACAGGGCGATTCTACAGAAGACCCAGTACTTC.

Only a few counts were recorded for this clonotype. This chain connects TRBV7-6 to TRBJ2-3; D is possibly TRBD2 (6 bases). Germline V gives CDR1 SGHVS, CDR2 FNYEAQ. The CDR3 sequence is 14 residues long. V was cut by 8 bases and J by 2 bases, with 14 bases left in between. CDR3 DNA sequence: TGTGCCAGCGAAGGCGGGGCGAACACAGATACGCAGTATTTT. Translating gives CASEGGANTDTQYF.